This TCR beta chain was recovered during a study of blood T cell repertoires in COVID-19. CDR1 and CDR2 (germline): LGHDT, YNNKEL (reference sequence). The CDR3 runs 15 residues. V trimming: 3 bases; J trimming: 5 bases; junction bases outside the gene matches: 6. Assay: immunoSEQ multiplex PCR; the TCRdb copy retains only in-frame clones and omits some. This sample carries approximately 94,000 clones, 70% to 85% of them seen once, and the ten largest clones take 24%. The sequencing input was peripheral blood. V gene TRBV3-1 (or the pseudogene TRBV3-2) combines with J gene TRBJ2-5; 10 nucleotides agree with TRBD2. This clonotype was sampled from a human donor in a cohort sampled during active COVID-19. CDR3 bases: TGTGCCAGCAGCCACCTAGCGGGAGCGGGTGAGACCCAGTACTTC. This codes for CASSHLAGAGETQYF.